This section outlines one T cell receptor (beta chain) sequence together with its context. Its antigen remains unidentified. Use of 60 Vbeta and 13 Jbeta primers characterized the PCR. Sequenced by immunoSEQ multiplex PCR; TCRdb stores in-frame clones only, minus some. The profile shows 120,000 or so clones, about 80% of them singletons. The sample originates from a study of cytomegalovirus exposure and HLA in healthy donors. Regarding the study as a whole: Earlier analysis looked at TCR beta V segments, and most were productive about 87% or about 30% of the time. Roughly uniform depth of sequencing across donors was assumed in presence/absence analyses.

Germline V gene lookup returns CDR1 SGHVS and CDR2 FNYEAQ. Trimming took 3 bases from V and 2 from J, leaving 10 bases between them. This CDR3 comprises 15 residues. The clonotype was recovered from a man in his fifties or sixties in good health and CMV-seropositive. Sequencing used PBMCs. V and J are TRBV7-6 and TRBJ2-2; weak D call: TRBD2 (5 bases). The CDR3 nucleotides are TGTGCCAGCAGCTTCCGGGATTCCAACACCGGGGAGCTGTTTTTT. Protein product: CASSFRDSNTGELFF.